This T cell receptor (beta chain) was sequenced for a study of early T cells in non-severe SARS-CoV-2 infection. Study background: Sequenced bulk RNA came from whole blood that was unsorted, and chains were unpaired. Notes on the study in general: Missing private and CD4 specificities, VDJdb matching favored anti-spike CD8 responses.

The junction had 14 bases not matched to a gene; V was cut back by 6 bases and J by 7 bases. In germline, CDR1 is DFQATT, CDR2 SNEGSKA (reference sequence). The CDR3 runs to 14 residues. The TCR library protocol was used to attach unique molecular identifiers. These identifiers were attached to individual cDNA molecules. TCRdb re-analysed the 5' RACE reads in MiXCR, keeping a single row per CDR3 protein. This sample has more than 60,000 distinct CDR3 sequences, with around 14% found just once. This clonotype was detected many times. Antigen unknown. The receptor's source is an adult who was a healthcare worker with PCR-confirmed SARS-CoV-2 infection or an uninfected control (not recorded which). V is TRBV20-1 and J is TRBJ2-7, with 8 bases identical to TRBD2. The sample taken for sequencing was whole blood. The CDR3 loop is CSAPVAGRRGEQYF. CDR3 nucleotide sequence: TGCAGTGCGCCTGTAGCGGGGCGCCGGGGGGAGCAGTACTTC.